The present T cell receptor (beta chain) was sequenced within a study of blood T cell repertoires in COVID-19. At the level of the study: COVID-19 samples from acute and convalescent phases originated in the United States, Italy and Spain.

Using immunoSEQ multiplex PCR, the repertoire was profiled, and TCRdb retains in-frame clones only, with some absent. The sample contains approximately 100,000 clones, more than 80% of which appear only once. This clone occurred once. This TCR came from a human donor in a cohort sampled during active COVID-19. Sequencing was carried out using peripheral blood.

This chain's CDR3 is CASSLAEHGWYTEAFF. In nucleotides, the CDR3 is TGCGCCAGCAGCTTGGCTGAGCACGGGTGGTACACTGAAGCTTTCTTT. The chain carries TRBV5-1 and TRBJ1-1; D ambiguous. Germline CDR1 and CDR2: SGHRS and YFSETQ. The CDR3 runs to 16 residues. Between the trimmed V and J ends, which lost 0 bases and 3 bases, there was a span of 15 bases. The variable domain in full, completed from reference TRBV5-1 and TRBJ1-1, reads KAGVTQTPRYLIKTRGQQVTLSCSPISGHRSVSWYQQTPGQGLQFLFEYFSETQRNKGNFPGRFSGRQFSNSRSEMNVSTLELGDSALYLCASSLAEHGWYTEAFFGQGTRLTVV.